Shown below are 14 T cell receptor beta chains from a single sample sequenced in a study of blood T cell repertoires in COVID-19. Here immunoSEQ multiplex PCR was the method, and the copy in TCRdb shows in-frame clones only, minus some. This table holds 300,000 or so clones, about 90% found once. Sequenced: peripheral blood. These receptors were collected from a woman in her thirties or forties who had recovered from COVID-19.

V is TRBV7-8 and J is TRBJ2-1, with D maybe TRBD1 (5 bases). Trimming took 1 base from V and 8 from J, leaving 24 bases between them. The CDR3 runs to 18 residues. The germline V gene has CDR1 SGHVS and CDR2 FQNEAQ. CDR3: CASSLGRQGRVGYYEQFF. CDR3 nucleotides: TGTGCCAGCAGCTTAGGCAGGCAGGGCAGGGTGGGGTATTATGAGCAGTTCTTC.

This sequence joins TRBV12-3 or TRBV12-4 and TRBJ1-6; D is ambiguous. V was shortened by 1 base and J by 13 bases, with 8 bases between the two germline ends. This CDR3 has 12 amino acids. The chain's CDR3 is CASSLGGFPLHF. As DNA, the CDR3 is TGTGCCAGCAGTTTAGGAGGGTTCCCCCTCCACTTT.

The chain is built from TRBV18 and TRBJ1-3; 7 nucleotides match TRBD1. The CDR3 is 15 residues long. Looked up from germline, CDR1 is KGHSH and CDR2 is LQKENI. Trimming removed 6 bases from V and 4 bases from J; junction bases left unmatched: 9. Here the CDR3 reads CASSPGTVDGNTIYF. CDR3 nucleotide sequence: TGTGCCAGCTCCCCTGGGACAGTCGACGGAAACACCATATATTTT.

This clone showed up just a few times. The chain employs TRBV2 and TRBJ1-6; D is undetermined. Germline lookup yields CDR1 SNHLY and CDR2 FYNNEI. The CDR3 consists of 14 residues. The ends were cut back, 6 bases at V and 4 bases at J, with 10 bases in the middle. CDR3 in DNA: TGTGCCAGCAGCACAGACGGTTATAATTCACCCCTCCACTTT. Translating it yields CASSTDGYNSPLHF.

The chain is built from TRBV21-1 and TRBJ2-7; the D call of TRBD2 is as the table states it, not checked on the DNA. TRBV21-1 is designated a pseudogene. The CDR3 extends over 13 amino acids. In DNA form, the CDR3 reads TGTGCCAGCAGCCACCCGGGGGGTTCCGAGCAGTACTTC. Translation gives CASSHPGGSEQYF.

This clone has a handful of counts. This chain links TRBV3-1 (or the pseudogene TRBV3-2) with TRBJ1-1; D might be TRBD1 (6 bases). The CDR3 spans 14 residues. CDR1 and CDR2 from the germline V gene are LGHDT and YNNKEL (reference sequence). Trimming took off 1 base at V and 0 bases at J, with 6 bases between the two ends. CDR3 DNA: TGTGCCAGCAGCCAAGGGACAGTGAACACTGAAGCTTTCTTT. Protein product: CASSQGTVNTEAFF.

The chain recombines TRBV30 with TRBJ1-1; TRBD1 agrees at 10 bases. The V segment lost 3 bases and the J segment 4 bases; nucleotides outside the gene matches: 2. CDR1 and CDR2 (germline): GTSNPN, SVGIG (reference sequence). This CDR3 is 13 amino acids long. CDR3 sequence (DNA): TGTGCCTGGAGGTGGACAGGGGGCACTGAAGCTTTCTTT. It yields the protein CAWRWTGGTEAFF.

This chain links TRBV5-1 with TRBJ1-2; TRBD1 is a possible D gene (5 bases). Trimming removed 0 bases from V and 2 bases from J, with 8 bases in between. Per germline, CDR1 SGHRS and CDR2 YFSETQ. The CDR3 sequence is 14 residues long. CDR3: CASSLEAGNYGYTF. The CDR3 bases are TGCGCCAGCAGCTTGGAGGCAGGGAACTATGGCTACACCTTC.

V usage is TRBV7-9 and J usage is TRBJ1-1, with 8 positions matching TRBD1. Trimming cost V 5 bases and J 11 bases; bases outside gene matches: 13. The CDR3 has 14 residues. Germline CDR1 is SEHNR and CDR2 is FQNEAQ (reference sequence). CDR3 bases: TGTGCCAGCAGCCCGTCCTTAGAGACAGGGGCGGCTTTCTTT. Protein sequence: CASSPSLETGAAFF. Using reference TRBV7-9 and TRBJ1-1 for the parts outside the CDR3, the full variable domain is DTGVSQNPRHKITKRGQNVTFRCDPISEHNRLYWYRQTLGQGPEFLTYFQNEAQLEKSRLLSDRFSAERPKGSFSTLEIQRTEQGDSAMYLCASSPSLETGAAFFGQGTRLTVV.

This clone was seen once. The chain joins TRBV3-1 (or the pseudogene TRBV3-2) to TRBJ2-2, with a possible D match to TRBD1 (5 bases). With 7 bases removed from V and 4 bases from J, the gap between germline ends came to 10 bases. The CDR3 spans 13 residues. Germline loops: CDR1 LGHDT, CDR2 YNNKEL (reference sequence). The CDR3, as DNA: TGTGCCAGCATGACAGTAGTCACCGGGGAGCTGTTTTTT. Its translation is CASMTVVTGELFF.

The sample holds one count of this clone. J is TRBJ2-5 and V is TRBV3-1 (or the pseudogene TRBV3-2), with 7 bases identical to TRBD1. The J segment lost 6 bases and the V segment lost 4 bases, leaving 14 bases of the junction unmatched. From germline, CDR1 is LGHDT and CDR2 YNNKEL (reference sequence). This CDR3 contains 16 residues. The CDR3 DNA is TGTGCCAGCAGCCCGCGCGAAAACAGGGGCGCGAAGACCCAGTACTTC. It specifies CASSPRENRGAKTQYF.

The chain combines TRBV4-3 with TRBJ2-7; 11 bases agree with TRBD1. The germline V gene has CDR1 LGHNA and CDR2 YSLEER. V lost 0 bases, J lost 2 bases, and 6 bases stayed unmatched. This CDR3 comprises 17 residues. The CDR3 DNA reads as TGCGCCAGCAGCCAAGATAAAGGGACAGGGGGAACCTACGAGCAGTACTTC. Translating gives CASSQDKGTGGTYEQYF.

This chain joins TRBV18 and TRBJ1-2; 8 bases map to TRBD1. The V segment lost 3 bases and the J segment 4 bases; nucleotides outside the gene matches: 4. CDR1 and CDR2 (germline): KGHSH, LQKENI. The CDR3 loop spans 14 amino acids. This CDR3 is CASSPDRGLYGYTF. For the CDR3, the DNA is TGTGCCAGCTCACCCGACAGGGGCCTCTATGGCTACACCTTC.

The rearrangement links TRBV7-9 to TRBJ1-5; D gene unclear. Germline CDR1 is SEHNR and CDR2 is FQNEAQ (reference sequence). The CDR3 is 12 amino acids. V was shortened by 4 bases and J by 3 bases, with 4 bases between the two germline ends. CDR3 sequence (DNA): TGTGCCAGCAGCTACAACAATCAGCCCCAGCATTTT. Its protein is CASSYNNQPQHF. Combining the CDR3 with reference TRBV7-9 and TRBJ1-5 gives the whole variable domain DTGVSQNPRHKITKRGQNVTFRCDPISEHNRLYWYRQTLGQGPEFLTYFQNEAQLEKSRLLSDRFSAERPKGSFSTLEIQRTEQGDSAMYLCASSYNNQPQHFGDGTRLSIL.